A single sample is the source of the 17 T cell receptor beta chains below, sequenced in a study of early T cells in non-severe SARS-CoV-2 infection. MiXCR, run by TCRdb on the 5' RACE reads, gives a single entry per CDR3 protein. The table has about 27,000 distinct CDR3 sequences, around 5.5% seen once. Sequenced input: whole blood. The receptor source for this set is an adult who was a healthcare worker with PCR-confirmed SARS-CoV-2 infection or an uninfected control (not recorded which).

This clonotype was observed at least ten times. This chain links TRBV12-3 or TRBV12-4 with TRBJ2-1; D possibly corresponds to TRBD2 (6 bases). The CDR3 has 13 residues. V was cut by 7 bases and J by 6 bases, with 13 bases left in between. CDR3 DNA: TGTGCCAGCACCCCCAGGAGGGCCAATGAGCAGTTCTTC. Protein product: CASTPRRANEQFF.

At least ten counts were recorded for this clonotype. CDR3: CAWRPTGRDTEAFF. The CDR3 bases are TGTGCCTGGAGACCGACAGGGCGGGACACTGAAGCTTTCTTT. The chain employs TRBV30 and TRBJ1-1, with 7 positions matching TRBD1. The V segment lost 3 bases and the J segment 3 bases; nucleotides outside the gene matches: 7. This CDR3 comprises 14 residues. Germline assignment: CDR1 GTSNPN and CDR2 SVGIG (reference sequence).

The V and J genes are TRBV7-9 and TRBJ1-1, with 9 bases fitting TRBD1. CDR1 is SEHNR, CDR2 FQNEAQ, per germline (reference sequence). CDR3 length: 15 residues. V gave up 5 bases and J gave up 1 base; unmatched junction bases: 5. The CDR3: CASSAGDRENTEAFF. CDR3 coding DNA: TGTGCCAGCAGCGCAGGGGACAGGGAGAACACTGAAGCTTTCTTT.

This clonotype has just a few counts. The genes are TRBV6-2 or TRBV6-3 and TRBJ1-1; unclear D gene. Germline CDR1 MNHEY, CDR2 SVGEGT. The CDR3 loop spans 14 amino acids. Deletions cut 6 bases from V and 6 bases from J, with 17 bases between. The CDR3 region is CASSLSPGSSEAFF. In DNA, the CDR3 is TGTGCCAGCAGCCTTAGCCCGGGTTCCTCTGAAGCTTTCTTT.

This clonotype was found many times. The chain links TRBV11-2 to TRBJ2-7, with D perhaps assigned TRBD1 or TRBD2 (5 bases each). The V gene lost 5 bases and the J gene lost 6 bases, with 14 bases spanning the gap. The CDR3 spans 13 residues. Germline V gene sequence: CDR1 SGHAT, CDR2 FQNNGV. For the CDR3, the DNA is TGTGCCAGCAGCCTAGGGGCAGGGACCGAGCAGTACTTC. It codes for CASSLGAGTEQYF.

A word on this clonotype: A much more abundant neighbour one base away suggests this may be a read error. The V gene is TRBV6-4, the J gene TRBJ1-6, with TRBD1 matching 10 bases. Germline-derived CDR1 and CDR2 are MRHNA and SNTAGT. The CDR3 contains 14 residues. The CDR3 sequence is CANSSGTGDSPLHF. The CDR3, as DNA: TGTGCCAACAGTTCCGGGACAGGGGATTCACCCCTCCACTTT.

This clonotype has ten or more counts. The rearrangement uses TRBV5-4 and TRBJ2-1; D unresolved. Trimming took 5 bases from V and 0 from J, leaving 18 bases between them. Germline V CDR1 and CDR2: SGHNT, YYREEE (reference sequence). The CDR3 is 17 amino acids. For the CDR3, the DNA is TGTGCCAGCAGATTTGGTAGCAGCCCAAGCTCCTACAATGAGCAGTTCTTC. Translated: CASRFGSSPSSYNEQFF.

This clonotype was recorded many times. V is TRBV30 and J is TRBJ1-6; TRBD1 matches 8 bases. Germline V gene data show CDR1 as GTSNPN and CDR2 as SVGIG (reference sequence). V dropped 4 bases and J dropped 7; count of bases not matched to a gene: 6. This CDR3 spans 14 amino acids. DNA of the CDR3: TGTGCCTGGATCCCGACAGGGGCCAATTCACCCCTCCACTTT. This translates into CAWIPTGANSPLHF.

The V gene is TRBV19, the J gene TRBJ1-1; D is possibly TRBD1 (6 bases). The CDR3 spans 14 residues. V lost 8 bases to trimming and J lost 6 bases, with 19 bases between them. Germline V CDR1 and CDR2: LNHDA, SQIVND (reference sequence). The CDR3 DNA reads TGTGCCAGTGGGAGGGGACACCCCCATCCTGAAGCTTTCTTT. Amino acid sequence: CASGRGHPHPEAFF.

J is TRBJ2-2 and V is TRBV12-3 or TRBV12-4; no reliable D call. V was shortened by 5 bases and J by 6 bases, with 10 bases between the two germline ends. This CDR3 comprises 13 residues. CDR3: CASSPGMPGELFF. DNA for the CDR3: TGTGCCAGCAGTCCCGGAATGCCCGGGGAGCTGTTTTTT.

Ten or more counts support this clonotype. J is TRBJ2-1 and V is TRBV7-2; 9 bases align to TRBD2. J was trimmed by 12 bases and V by 4 bases; bases with no gene match: 10. Germline-derived CDR1 and CDR2 are SGHTA and FQGNSA. The CDR3 has 14 amino acids. In nucleotides, the CDR3 is TGTGCCAGCAGCTCCGGACGAGCGGGGGGAGTGCAGTTCTTC. Protein: CASSSGRAGGVQFF. Combining the CDR3 with reference TRBV7-2 and TRBJ2-1 gives the whole variable domain GAGVSQSPSNKVTEKGKDVELRCDPISGHTALYWYRQSLGQGLEFLIYFQGNSAPDKSGLPSDRFSAERTGGSVSTLTIQRTQQEDSAVYLCASSSGRAGGVQFFGPGTRLTVL.

In this sample, this clonotype turned up many times. The V gene is TRBV7-8, the J gene TRBJ1-1; D is unclear. V lost 3 bases to trimming and J lost 2 bases, with 7 bases between them. Germline assignment: CDR1 SGHVS and CDR2 FQNEAQ. This CDR3 contains 13 residues. DNA of the CDR3: TGTGCCAGCAGCTTTCGACGAAACACTGAAGCTTTCTTT. Its translation is CASSFRRNTEAFF.

This clonotype was detected many times. The chain carries TRBV20-1 and TRBJ1-3; D is possibly TRBD1 (6 bases). This CDR3 contains 15 residues. Germline assignment: CDR1 DFQATT and CDR2 SNEGSKA (reference sequence). The V end lost 5 bases, the J end lost 0 bases, and 14 bases lay between the germline ends. The CDR3 spells CSAERTGYSGNTIYF. The CDR3 DNA reads as TGCAGTGCTGAGCGTACAGGGTACTCTGGAAACACCATATATTTT.

This clonotype appeared many times. V usage is TRBV6-6 and J usage is TRBJ2-3; D not resolved. V lost 4 bases, J lost 6 bases, and 8 bases lay in between. Germline CDR1 MNHNY, CDR2 SVGAGI (reference sequence). The CDR3 runs 12 residues. The CDR3 protein is CASSSSQDTQYF. CDR3 nucleotide sequence: TGTGCCAGCAGTTCTTCACAGGATACGCAGTATTTT.

This clonotype appeared a few times. The chain carries TRBV9 and TRBJ2-5; D is uncertain. This CDR3 contains 12 residues. V lost 3 bases, J lost 1 base, and 4 bases lay in between. Germline V lookup: CDR1 SGDLS, CDR2 YYNGEE. The CDR3 here is CASSATQETQYF. The DNA of the CDR3 is TGTGCCAGCAGCGCCACCCAAGAGACCCAGTACTTC. Full variable domain (rest looked up from reference TRBV9 and TRBJ2-5): DSGVTQTPKHLITATGQRVTLRCSPRSGDLSVYWYQQSLDQGLQFLIQYYNGEERAKGNILERFSAQQFPDLHSELNLSSLELGDSALYFCASSATQETQYFGPGTRLLVL.

The sample holds a few counts of this clonotype. V usage is TRBV7-8 and J usage is TRBJ2-2, with a weak D call TRBD1 (5 bases). Germline CDR1 and CDR2: SGHVS and FQNEAQ. The CDR3 totals 15 residues. Trimming took 5 bases from V and 0 from J, leaving 10 bases between them. This chain's CDR3 is CASSPNRTNTGELFF. CDR3 nucleotides: TGTGCCAGCAGCCCAAACAGGACGAACACCGGGGAGCTGTTTTTT.

This clonotype was seen repeatedly, ten times or more. The V gene is TRBV10-2, the J gene TRBJ2-7; no definite D call. The ends were cut back, 5 bases at V and 0 bases at J, with 5 bases in the middle. Per germline, CDR1 WSHSY and CDR2 SAAADI. The CDR3 covers 12 residues. The CDR3 region is CASSRSSYEQYF. CDR3 coding DNA: TGCGCCAGCAGTCGGAGCTCCTACGAGCAGTACTTC.